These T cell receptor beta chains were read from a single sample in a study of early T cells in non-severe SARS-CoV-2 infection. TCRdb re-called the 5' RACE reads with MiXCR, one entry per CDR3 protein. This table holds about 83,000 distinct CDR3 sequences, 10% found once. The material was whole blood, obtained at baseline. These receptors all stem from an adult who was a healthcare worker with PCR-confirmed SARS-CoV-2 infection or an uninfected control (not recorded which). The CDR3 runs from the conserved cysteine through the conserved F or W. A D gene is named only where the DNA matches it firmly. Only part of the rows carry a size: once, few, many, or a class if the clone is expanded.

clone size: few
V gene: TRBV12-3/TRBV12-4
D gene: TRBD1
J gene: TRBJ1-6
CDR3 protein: CASSLEQGVLKSLHF
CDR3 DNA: TGTGCCAGCAGTTTAGAACAGGGGGTGCTTAAGTCCCTCCACTTT

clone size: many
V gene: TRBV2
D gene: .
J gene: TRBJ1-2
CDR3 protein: CAGAGWEGKAGYTF
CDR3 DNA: TGTGCCGGCGCCGGTTGGGAGGGTAAGGCTGGCTACACCTTC

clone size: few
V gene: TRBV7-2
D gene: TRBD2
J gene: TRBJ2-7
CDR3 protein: CASSLGGYSYEQYF
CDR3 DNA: TGTGCCAGCAGCTTGGGAGGGTACTCCTACGAGCAGTACTTC

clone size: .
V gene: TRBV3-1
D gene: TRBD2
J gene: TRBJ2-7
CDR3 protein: CASSQLAGTEQYF
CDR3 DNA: TGTGCCAGCAGCCAACTAGCGGGGACCGAGCAGTACTTC

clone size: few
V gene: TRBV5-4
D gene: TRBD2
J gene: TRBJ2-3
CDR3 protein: CASSLPGLGIAGDTQYF
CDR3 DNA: TGTGCCAGCAGCCTACCGGGACTAGGGATTGCGGGAGATACGCAGTATTTT

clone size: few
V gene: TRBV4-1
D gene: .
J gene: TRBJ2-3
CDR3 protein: CASSQDQRSLQVTDTQYF
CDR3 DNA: TGCGCCAGCAGCCAAGATCAACGCTCACTTCAGGTCACAGATACGCAGTATTTT

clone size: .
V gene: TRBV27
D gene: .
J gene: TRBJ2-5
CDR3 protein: CATRDGYAVTQYF
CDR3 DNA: TGTGCCACCCGGGACGGTTACGCCGTGACCCAGTACTTC

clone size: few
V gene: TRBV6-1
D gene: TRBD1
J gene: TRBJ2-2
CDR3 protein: CASSADRGPGELFF
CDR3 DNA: TGTGCCAGCAGTGCCGACAGGGGTCCCGGGGAGCTGTTTTTT

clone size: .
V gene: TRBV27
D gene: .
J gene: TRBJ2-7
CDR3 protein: CASSSVRDSPYEQYF
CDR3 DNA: TGTGCCAGCAGCTCCGTACGGGACTCGCCGTACGAGCAGTACTTC

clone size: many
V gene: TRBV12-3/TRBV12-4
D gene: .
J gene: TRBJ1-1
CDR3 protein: CASTIYQKAFF
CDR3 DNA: TGTGCCAGCACCATATACCAGAAAGCTTTCTTT

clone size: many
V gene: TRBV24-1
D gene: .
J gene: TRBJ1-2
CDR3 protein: CATSGGAPRYGYTF
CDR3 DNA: TGTGCCACCAGTGGGGGCGCCCCACGCTATGGCTACACCTTC

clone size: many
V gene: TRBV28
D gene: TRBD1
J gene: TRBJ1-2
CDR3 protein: CASRPGTGGWYNYGYTF
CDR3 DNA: TGTGCCAGCAGACCCGGGACAGGGGGGTGGTATAACTATGGCTACACCTTC

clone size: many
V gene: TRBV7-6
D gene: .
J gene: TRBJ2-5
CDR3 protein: CASSLEVAFQETQYF
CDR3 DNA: TGTGCCAGCAGCTTAGAAGTCGCTTTCCAAGAGACCCAGTACTTC

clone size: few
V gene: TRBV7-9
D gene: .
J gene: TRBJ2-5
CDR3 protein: CASSSIGPVQETQYF
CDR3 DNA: TGTGCCAGCAGCTCAATCGGACCGGTCCAAGAGACCCAGTACTTC

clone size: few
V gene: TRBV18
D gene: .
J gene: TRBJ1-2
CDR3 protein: CASSPAGRNYGYTF
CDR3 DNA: TGTGCCAGCTCACCGGCAGGGAGAAACTATGGCTACACCTTC

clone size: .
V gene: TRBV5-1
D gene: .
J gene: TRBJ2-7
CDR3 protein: CASSLDPASVTYEQYF
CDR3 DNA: TGCGCCAGCAGCTTGGATCCGGCTAGCGTCACCTACGAGCAGTACTTC

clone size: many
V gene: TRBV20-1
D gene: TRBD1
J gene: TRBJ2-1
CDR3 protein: CSAMQGAWNEQFF
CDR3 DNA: TGCAGTGCTATGCAGGGGGCTTGGAATGAGCAGTTCTTC

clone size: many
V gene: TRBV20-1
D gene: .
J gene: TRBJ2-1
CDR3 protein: CSARDLGTLGNEQFF
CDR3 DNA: TGCAGTGCTAGAGATCTCGGAACCCTGGGAAATGAGCAGTTCTTC

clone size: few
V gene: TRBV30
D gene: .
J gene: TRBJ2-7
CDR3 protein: CAWSAPGGRAYEQYF
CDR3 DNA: TGTGCCTGGAGTGCCCCGGGGGGCAGAGCCTACGAGCAGTACTTC

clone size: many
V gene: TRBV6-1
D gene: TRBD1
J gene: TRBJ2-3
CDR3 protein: CASSEATGGTDTQYF
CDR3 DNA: TGTGCCAGCAGTGAAGCTACAGGGGGCACAGATACGCAGTATTTT

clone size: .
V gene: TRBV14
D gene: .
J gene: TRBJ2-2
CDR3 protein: CASNFFYEALKQTNTGELFF
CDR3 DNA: TGTGCCAGCAACTTTTTTTACGAGGCCCTAAAGCAAACGAACACCGGGGAGCTGTTTTTT

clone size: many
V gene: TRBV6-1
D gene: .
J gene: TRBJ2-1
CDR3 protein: CASSATVVQGNEYNEQFF
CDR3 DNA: TGTGCCAGCAGTGCAACGGTCGTACAGGGTAACGAATACAATGAGCAGTTCTTC

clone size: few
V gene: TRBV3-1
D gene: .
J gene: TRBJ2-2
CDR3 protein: CASSNVPGELFF
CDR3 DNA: TGTGCCAGCAGTAACGTTCCCGGGGAGCTGTTTTTT

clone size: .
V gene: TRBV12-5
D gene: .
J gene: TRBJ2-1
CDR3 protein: CASPHGGDPQFF
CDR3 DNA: TGTGCTAGTCCCCATGGGGGAGACCCCCAGTTCTTC

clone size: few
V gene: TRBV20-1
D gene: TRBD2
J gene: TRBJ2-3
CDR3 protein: CSARRTSGMTDTQYF
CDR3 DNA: TGCAGTGCTAGGAGGACTAGCGGGATGACAGATACGCAGTATTTT

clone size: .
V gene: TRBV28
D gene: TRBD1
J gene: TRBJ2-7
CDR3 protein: CASSLSGGWNEQYF
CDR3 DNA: TGTGCCAGCAGTTTGTCAGGGGGCTGGAACGAGCAGTACTTC

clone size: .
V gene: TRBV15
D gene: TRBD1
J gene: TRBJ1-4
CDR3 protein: CATSPTGASNEKLFF
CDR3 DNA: TGTGCCACCAGTCCGACAGGGGCCTCTAATGAAAAACTGTTTTTT

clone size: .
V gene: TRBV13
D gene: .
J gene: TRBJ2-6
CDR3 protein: CASFLRGEGGANVLTF
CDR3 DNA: TGTGCCAGCTTTCTGAGGGGAGAAGGTGGGGCCAACGTCCTGACTTTC

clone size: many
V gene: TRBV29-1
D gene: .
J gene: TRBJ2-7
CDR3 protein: CSVVDPQRSYEQYF
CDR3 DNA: TGCAGCGTAGTGGACCCCCAGAGGTCCTACGAGCAGTACTTC

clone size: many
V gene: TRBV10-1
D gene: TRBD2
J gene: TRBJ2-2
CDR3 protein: CASSPLAETGELFF
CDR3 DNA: TGCGCCAGCAGCCCACTAGCGGAGACCGGGGAGCTGTTTTTT

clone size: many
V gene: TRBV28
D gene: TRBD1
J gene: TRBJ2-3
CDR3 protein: CASSPLGQGMGTDTQYF
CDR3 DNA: TGTGCCAGCAGTCCCCTGGGACAGGGAATGGGCACAGATACGCAGTATTTT

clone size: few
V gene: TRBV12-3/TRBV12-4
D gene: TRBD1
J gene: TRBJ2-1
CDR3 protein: CASSLNRGLQFF
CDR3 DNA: TGTGCCAGCAGTTTGAACAGGGGCCTCCAGTTCTTC

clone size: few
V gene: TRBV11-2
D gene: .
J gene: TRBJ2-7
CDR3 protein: CASSLFTDSSYEQYF
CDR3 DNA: TGTGCCAGCAGCTTGTTTACCGACTCCTCCTACGAGCAGTACTTC

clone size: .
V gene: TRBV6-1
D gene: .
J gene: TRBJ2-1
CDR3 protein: CASNGGDSSYNEQFF
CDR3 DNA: TGTGCCAGCAACGGAGGGGACAGCTCCTACAATGAGCAGTTCTTC

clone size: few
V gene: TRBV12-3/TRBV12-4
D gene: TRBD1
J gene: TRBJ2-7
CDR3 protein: CASSSTGQGFYEQYF
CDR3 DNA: TGTGCCAGCAGTTCCACGGGACAGGGTTTCTACGAGCAGTACTTC

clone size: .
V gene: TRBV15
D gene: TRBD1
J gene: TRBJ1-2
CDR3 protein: CATSPGTAVYTF
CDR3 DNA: TGTGCCACCAGCCCCGGGACAGCGGTCTACACCTTC

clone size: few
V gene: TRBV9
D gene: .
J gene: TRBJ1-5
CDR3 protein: CASSVGNRGNQPQHF
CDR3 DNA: TGTGCCAGCAGCGTAGGGAACAGGGGCAATCAGCCCCAGCATTTT

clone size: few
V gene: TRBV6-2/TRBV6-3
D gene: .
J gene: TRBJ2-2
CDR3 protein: CATGPRIDTGELFF
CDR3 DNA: TGTGCCACCGGACCACGCATCGACACCGGGGAGCTGTTTTTT

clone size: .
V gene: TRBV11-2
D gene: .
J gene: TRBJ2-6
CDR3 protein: CASRSIQGYAGANVLTF
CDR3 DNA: TGTGCCAGCAGATCTATACAGGGATACGCTGGGGCCAACGTCCTGACTTTC

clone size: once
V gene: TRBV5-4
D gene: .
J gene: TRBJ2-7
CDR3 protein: CASSPRQEQSSYEQYF
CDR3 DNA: TGTGCCAGCAGCCCTCGACAGGAACAGAGCTCCTACGAGCAGTACTTC

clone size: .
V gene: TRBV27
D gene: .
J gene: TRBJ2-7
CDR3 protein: CASSNRDGGPPEQYF
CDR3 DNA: TGTGCCAGCAGTAACCGGGACGGAGGTCCCCCCGAGCAGTACTTC

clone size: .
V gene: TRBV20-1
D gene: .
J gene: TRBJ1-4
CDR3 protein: CSARRTEDEKLFF
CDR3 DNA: TGCAGTGCTAGACGGACAGAAGATGAAAAACTGTTTTTT